One T cell receptor (beta chain) is described in this entry. The CDR3 runs to 15 residues. CDR1 is WNHNN, CDR2 SYGVQD, per germline (reference sequence). The V gene lost 0 bases and the J gene lost 4 bases, with 12 bases spanning the gap. This entry belongs to a study of blood T cell repertoires in COVID-19. Per the authors' pipeline: Reference gene primer amplification yielded estimated nucleated cell counts. Sequencing was performed with immunoSEQ multiplex PCR; in TCRdb, only in-frame clones are kept and a portion is missing. V and J calls plus clone size are reproduced from that table; the DNA served to infer D and trimming. The sample yields roughly 60,000 clones, around 87% seen once.

The sequencing input was peripheral blood. The clonotype originates from a human donor with acute or convalescent COVID-19. The donor label of this sample is uncertain. The chain has TRBV10-1 and TRBJ1-1; D gene uncertain. The CDR3 coding sequence is TGCGCCAGCAGTGAGTCGAGTGCCCCCGGCACTGAAGCTTTCTTT. Its translation is CASSESSAPGTEAFF.